This T cell receptor (beta chain) appears in the sequencing data of a study of chemoradiotherapy in HPV16-positive cancers. Study context: Functional T-cell assays on a couple of HPV16-positive patients' cells defined candidate HPV-specific clones and common TCR motifs.

Comment on this clone: Its antigen is still unknown.

Regarding the study as a whole: During treatment, candidate HPV-specific clones and E7-related motifs expanded in tumor.

Sequencing was performed with immunoSEQ multiplex PCR; in TCRdb, only in-frame clones are kept and a portion is missing. The sample lists just over 25,000 clones, roughly nine tenths occurring once. The CDR3 is made up of 16 amino acids. V shed 1 base and J 4 bases; nucleotides not matched to a gene: 4. Germline values: CDR1 LGHNA, CDR2 YNFKEQ. The rearrangement links TRBV4-2 to TRBJ1-4; 9 nucleotides agree with TRBD1. Sequences were derived from blood, sampled from a patient who underwent chemoradiotherapy. The clonotype was recovered from a human donor with HPV-associated anogenital cancer. CDR3 DNA sequence: TGTGCCAGCAGCCAAGTGGACAGGGGAGATAATGAAAAACTGTTTTTT. Protein product: CASSQVDRGDNEKLFF.